This passage covers 31 T cell receptor beta chains from one sample sequenced in a study of CXCR3-negative and CXCR3-positive naive CD8 T cells. Regarding the study as a whole: CXCR3-expressing naive cells carried TRB CDR3s more hydrophobic than those of CXCR3-negative naive cells.

Their cognate antigens are unknown. UMI-tagged TRB cDNA libraries were built via 5' RACE. One entry per CDR3 protein, without DNA, is what TCRdb gives after re-calling the 5' RACE reads. Its table lists around 110,000 distinct CDR3 sequences. The material sequenced was naive CXCR3+ CD8+ T cells from blood. Subset described: CD45RO-CCR7+CD27+CD95- naive CD8+ T cells expressing CXCR3 (TNR3+). These receptors all stem from a human donor in good health. Some clones in this sample may be carry-over from other donors' samples.

The J gene is TRBJ2-7, the V gene TRBV7-9; the TCRdb call, TRBD2, lacks DNA for checking. The CDR3 extends over 16 amino acids. Per the germline V gene, CDR1 is SEHNR and CDR2 is FQNEAQ (reference sequence). The CDR3: CASRPPPEGIHYEQYF. The variable domain in full, completed from reference TRBV7-9 and TRBJ2-7, reads DTGVSQNPRHKITKRGQNVTFRCDPISEHNRLYWYRQTLGQGPEFLTYFQNEAQLEKSRLLSDRFSAERPKGSFSTLEIQRTEQGDSAMYLCASRPPPEGIHYEQYFGPGTRLTVT.

V gene TRBV4-3 combines with J gene TRBJ1-5; TCRdb names TRBD1, which stays unverified in the absence of DNA. CDR1 and CDR2 (germline): LGHNA, YSLEER. This CDR3 comprises 14 residues. The CDR3 region is CASSPLGTDQPQHF.

The rearrangement uses TRBV29-1 and TRBJ2-7; TCRdb lists TRBD1, though no DNA is available to test this call. The CDR3 extends over 14 amino acids. Germline assignment: CDR1 SQVTM and CDR2 ANQGSEA. The CDR3 loop reads CSVEGWGKYGEQYF.

CDR3 residues: CASSDLFHFQGAYEAFF. The chain has TRBV10-1 and TRBJ1-1; TCRdb indicates TRBD1, and absent DNA this call remains unverified. CDR1 WNHNN and CDR2 SYGVQD come from the germline V gene (reference sequence). The CDR3 covers 17 residues.

The genes are TRBV25-1 and TRBJ2-7; TCRdb indicates TRBD1, and absent DNA this call remains unverified. The germline CDR1 and CDR2 sequences are MGHDK and SYGVNS. This CDR3 is built from 14 residues. This CDR3 is CASSVPGQGYEQYF.

The chain uses TRBV19 and TRBJ2-1; TCRdb gives TRBD2 as the D gene, but with no DNA this cannot be confirmed. Germline V gene sequence: CDR1 LNHDA, CDR2 SQIVND (reference sequence). The length of the CDR3 is 15 residues. CDR3 protein: CASTETEGLVHEQFF.

The J gene is TRBJ1-2, the V gene TRBV29-1; without DNA, the TCRdb call of TRBD1 cannot be checked. Germline CDR1 reads SQVTM; CDR2 reads ANQGSEA. The CDR3 runs 13 residues. The CDR3 region is CSVGTGMNYGYTF.

The CDR3 spells CASSPRLARLDAGDGYTF. The chain uses TRBV11-3 and TRBJ1-2; TCRdb calls TRBD1, which cannot be checked without DNA. The CDR3 covers 18 residues. Germline CDR1 reads SGHNT; CDR2 reads YENEEA.

The chain carries TRBV29-1 and TRBJ2-1; the D call from TCRdb, TRBD1, cannot be confirmed without DNA. Germline CDR1 and CDR2: SQVTM and ANQGSEA. This CDR3 is 16 amino acids long. The CDR3 is CSVDRGGPPSYNEQFF.

The rearrangement uses TRBV7-8 and TRBJ1-5; the D gene TCRdb calls, TRBD1, cannot be checked with no DNA. Per the germline V gene, CDR1 is SGHVS and CDR2 is FQNEAQ. The CDR3 spans 13 residues. The CDR3 reads CASTEGTYQPQHF.

The chain couples TRBV5-1 to TRBJ2-1; lacking DNA, the TRBD1 call made by TCRdb goes unchecked. CDR1 is SGHRS, CDR2 YFSETQ, per germline. The CDR3 has 14 amino acids. This CDR3 is CASSGGTGWNEQFF.

The chain joins TRBV28 to TRBJ2-1; the TCRdb call, TRBD1, lacks DNA for checking. CDR1 is MDHEN and CDR2 is SYDVKM in the germline V gene. This CDR3 is built from 16 residues. The CDR3: CATSRVGGEKPNEQFF.

The chain couples TRBV6-6 to TRBJ1-4; as DNA is missing, the TRBD1 call by TCRdb cannot be tested. Germline V gene sequence: CDR1 MNHNY, CDR2 SVGAGI (reference sequence). This CDR3 is 15 amino acids long. CDR3 region: CASSYLGTASEKLFF.

The chain carries TRBV7-9 and TRBJ2-7; TCRdb outputs TRBD2, but without DNA this stays unchecked. Looked up from germline, CDR1 is SEHNR and CDR2 is FQNEAQ (reference sequence). The length of the CDR3 is 13 residues. The CDR3 sequence: CASSSGLIYEQYF.

The chain links TRBV29-1 to TRBJ2-7; TCRdb outputs TRBD2, but without DNA this stays unchecked. CDR1 and CDR2 (germline): SQVTM, ANQGSEA. The CDR3 spans 14 residues. The CDR3: CSVVEGKSSYEQYF.

V gene TRBV29-1 combines with J gene TRBJ2-5. There are 11 residues in the CDR3. Germline values: CDR1 SQVTM, CDR2 ANQGSEA. The chain's CDR3 is CSVVQLETQYF.

The J gene is TRBJ2-1, the V gene TRBV13. Germline CDR1 is PRHDT and CDR2 is FYEKMQ (reference sequence). The CDR3 sequence is 14 residues long. The CDR3 sequence: CASSLSRQQNEQFF.

The rearrangement links TRBV20-1 to TRBJ2-1. The germline gives CDR1 DFQATT, CDR2 SNEGSKA (reference sequence). The CDR3 runs to 13 residues. CDR3 region: CSARDAGYNEQFF.

The chain links TRBV5-6 to TRBJ1-1. The germline gives CDR1 SGHDT, CDR2 YYEEEE. The CDR3 has 14 amino acids. This CDR3 reads CASSLTPENTEAFF.

This chain links TRBV2 with TRBJ2-5; TCRdb picks TRBD2, but there is no DNA to check that call. CDR1 and CDR2 from the germline V gene are SNHLY and FYNNEI. This CDR3 has 16 amino acids. This CDR3 is CASSGLLVQNQETQYF.

The chain is built from TRBV28 and TRBJ2-7. The CDR3 spans 14 residues. Looked up from germline, CDR1 is MDHEN and CDR2 is SYDVKM. CDR3 residues: CASSSETSSYEQYF. Complete variable domain (other parts from reference TRBV28 and TRBJ2-7): DVKVTQSSRYLVKRTGEKVFLECVQDMDHENMFWYRQDPGLGLRLIYFSYDVKMKEKGDIPEGYSVSREKKERFSLILESASTNQTSMYLCASSSETSSYEQYFGPGTRLTVT.

The chain has TRBV20-1 and TRBJ2-7; TCRdb proposes TRBD1, but this gene call is untestable without DNA. The CDR3 covers 13 residues. Germline V gene lookup returns CDR1 DFQATT and CDR2 SNEGSKA (reference sequence). The CDR3 reads CSARALGAYEQYF.

This CDR3 reads CASSQRTGRATGEQYF. V is TRBV3-1 and J is TRBJ2-7; TCRdb picks TRBD1, but there is no DNA to check that call. Germline lookup yields CDR1 LGHDT and CDR2 YNNKEL (reference sequence). The length of the CDR3 is 16 residues.

The chain uses TRBV7-9 and TRBJ2-7; the TCRdb D gene call, TRBD1, has no DNA to confirm it. The CDR3 is 16 residues long. The germline gives CDR1 SEHNR, CDR2 FQNEAQ (reference sequence). The CDR3 spells CASSFPPAVSSYEQYF.

The rearrangement links TRBV29-1 to TRBJ2-1. The CDR3 spans 11 residues. Germline assignment: CDR1 SQVTM and CDR2 ANQGSEA. CDR3 sequence: CSGVVLDEQFF.

The genes are TRBV5-1 and TRBJ2-3; the D call from TCRdb, TRBD1, cannot be confirmed without DNA. The CDR3 totals 18 residues. CDR1 is SGHRS and CDR2 is YFSETQ in the germline V gene. The CDR3 protein is CASSPIISRQGDADTQYF. Complete variable domain (other parts from reference TRBV5-1 and TRBJ2-3): KAGVTQTPRYLIKTRGQQVTLSCSPISGHRSVSWYQQTPGQGLQFLFEYFSETQRNKGNFPGRFSGRQFSNSRSEMNVSTLELGDSALYLCASSPIISRQGDADTQYFGPGTRLTVL.

V and J are TRBV29-1 and TRBJ2-7; the TCRdb call, TRBD1, lacks DNA for checking. This CDR3 is built from 13 residues. Germline values: CDR1 SQVTM, CDR2 ANQGSEA. CDR3 loop: CSVEEGGSYEQYF.

The genes are TRBV18 and TRBJ2-7; the TRBD2 assignment by TCRdb is unverifiable without DNA. CDR3 size: 18 residues. CDR1 is KGHSH, CDR2 LQKENI, per germline. CDR3 sequence reads: CASSPRDLRISSSYEQYF.

The V call is TRBV29-1, the J call TRBJ1-1. This CDR3 has 14 residues. Germline V CDR1 and CDR2: SQVTM, ANQGSEA. CDR3 in amino acids: CSVDDTEPNTEAFF.

The chain is built from TRBV21-1 and TRBJ2-7; the D gene TCRdb calls, TRBD1, cannot be checked with no DNA. TRBV21-1 is termed a pseudogene. The CDR3 has 14 residues. The chain's CDR3 is CASSRDSQYYEQYF.

V usage is TRBV7-9 and J usage is TRBJ2-7; TCRdb reports TRBD1, a call that lacks DNA to check it against. The CDR3 length is 16 residues. Germline V gene sequence: CDR1 SEHNR, CDR2 FQNEAQ (reference sequence). CDR3 in amino acids: CASSLAQGEPFYEQYF. Looking up the rest from reference TRBV7-9 and TRBJ2-7 gives the full variable domain: DTGVSQNPRHKITKRGQNVTFRCDPISEHNRLYWYRQTLGQGPEFLTYFQNEAQLEKSRLLSDRFSAERPKGSFSTLEIQRTEQGDSAMYLCASSLAQGEPFYEQYFGPGTRLTVT.